Here is one T cell receptor beta chain with its context. Its antigen is not yet known. The record has no base qualities; no much larger clone is one base away. Each collaborating institution followed its own protocols to collect whole blood in K2EDTA tubes. For TCRbeta analysis, collaborators shipped samples as frozen whole blood, isolated PBMCs, or DNA extracted from either of those sample types. TCRbeta CDR3 regions were amplified from genomic DNA using the immunoSEQ Assay, a bias-controlled multiplex PCR. In the authors' own workflow: Within the assay, amplification of reference gene primers was used to estimate how many nucleated cells each sample contained. Sequence reads were collapsed and filtered to measure the absolute abundance of every unique TCRbeta CDR3 rearrangement. For each sample, productive Simpson clonality was calculated as the square root of Simpson's diversity index across productive rearrangements. The table was pulled from immuneACCESS by TCRdb, which kept in-frame rearrangements only. Such tables lose some clones; where checked, under half of the loss comes from unresolved V genes, and the rest has no known cause. D and trimming were read from the DNA, whereas the V and J calls and clone size are those reported in that table. In all, the sample holds some 110,000 clones, and roughly 90% of those were seen once. The ten top clones hold 7.7% of the sample.

For CDR1 and CDR2, the germline V gene lists MGHRA and YSYEKL. From its cysteine to its phenylalanine, the CDR3 spans 19 amino acids. Only the CDR3 part of the read is kept: 57 bases, read in frame from the first base. Germline trimming: 4 bases from V, 7 bases from J; junction bases outside gene matches: 23. The sample originates from a study of blood T cell repertoires in COVID-19 (dated by TCRdb to the early 2020s). Notes on the research overall: Samples from collaborators originated in the United States, Italy and Spain and spanned both the acute and convalescent phases of COVID-19. Sample metadata almost always included a de-identified subject ID, COVID-19 status, age in years and sex. The dataset comprised deeply sampled blood TCRbeta repertoires from subjects exposed to, actively infected with, or recovered from COVID-19. The repertoires were released in a freely available public database meant as a resource for research on the immune response to SARS-CoV-2. Where available, HLA class I and class II types were taken from metadata supplied by the sample provider and were not determined by assay-based typing. Samples came from the ongoing ImmuneRACE study (first 160 participants) plus 1,254 subjects from 6 global collaborators. The material from the prospective study consisted of cDNA or gDNA derived from T cells, B-cell-depleted T cells, or PBMCs.

The research as a whole found: The quantity of clinical and demographic metadata differed by source and by participant and was supplied without curation.

The sequencing sample was made of peripheral blood. The chain is made from TRBV4-1 and TRBJ2-7; 9 central nucleotides agree with TRBD1. The receptor's source is a human donor in a cohort sampled during active COVID-19. The nucleotide sequence is given as TGCGCCAGCAGCCCCAGCCCCCCAGCCGGGACAGGGATCGACTGGGAGCAGTACTTC. Its translation is CASSPSPPAGTGIDWEQYF.